These 14 T cell receptor beta chains originate from one sample sequenced in a study of cytomegalovirus exposure and HLA in healthy donors. PCR primers comprised 60 Vbeta and 13 Jbeta primers. The method was immunoSEQ multiplex PCR; TCRdb's version includes in-frame clones alone and lacks a portion of them. This table holds some 180,000 clones, roughly 84% found once. The sequencing input was PBMCs. These receptors were obtained from a girl aged 2-9 years in good health and CMV-seropositive.

The chain combines TRBV6-1 with TRBJ2-3; 9 positions match TRBD1. Unmatched junction bases numbered 5, after V lost 0 bases and J lost 1 base. The CDR3 has 17 amino acids. CDR1 is MNHNS and CDR2 is SASEGT in the germline V gene. The chain's CDR3 is CASSEATGGGGTDTQYF. Here the CDR3 DNA reads TGTGCCAGCAGTGAAGCGACAGGGGGAGGGGGCACAGATACGCAGTATTTT.

The chain joins TRBV9 to TRBJ1-6, with 7 positions matching TRBD1. Germline V gene lookup returns CDR1 SGDLS and CDR2 YYNGEE. This CDR3 is built from 17 residues. The V and J ends lost 4 bases and 4 bases, in that order; junction bases with no gene match: 11. The CDR3 DNA reads TGTGCCAGCAGCCCACGGGACAGCTCATCGTATAATTCACCCCTCCACTTT. It is translated as CASSPRDSSSYNSPLHF.

The J gene is TRBJ1-2, the V gene TRBV5-1; 8 nucleotides agree with TRBD1. Germline CDR1 and CDR2: SGHRS and YFSETQ. The CDR3 is 13 amino acids. V gave up 4 bases and J gave up 2 bases; unmatched junction bases: 1. This CDR3 reads CASSRTGNYGYTF. Written as DNA, the CDR3 is TGCGCCAGCAGCCGGACAGGGAACTATGGCTACACCTTC.

In nucleotides, the CDR3 is TGTGCCAGCAGCCGCACCGGGACACTTACGAACACTGAAGCTTTCTTT. It encodes CASSRTGTLTNTEAFF. The chain uses TRBV14 and TRBJ1-1, with D tentatively TRBD1 (6 bases). This CDR3 has 16 amino acids. The germline CDR1 and CDR2 sequences are SGHDN and FVKESK. V lost 4 bases and J lost 1, with 16 bases in between.

This chain links TRBV10-3 with TRBJ2-3, with D possibly matching TRBD1 (6 bases). V lost 6 bases, J lost 0 bases, and 13 bases lay in between. This CDR3 has 15 amino acids. Germline V lookup: CDR1 ENHRY, CDR2 SYGVKD. For the CDR3, the DNA is TGTGCCATCAGGAGTTCGGGACAAAGCACAGATACGCAGTATTTT. Translation gives CAIRSSGQSTDTQYF.

The CDR3 is CAWSPGQASNQPQHF. CDR3 DNA: TGTGCCTGGAGCCCAGGACAGGCAAGCAATCAGCCCCAGCATTTT. V gene TRBV30 combines with J gene TRBJ1-5, with 7 bases identical to TRBD1. The germline V gene has CDR1 GTSNPN and CDR2 SVGIG (reference sequence). V lost 3 bases and J lost 1; bases outside the gene matches: 6. The CDR3 is 15 residues long.

The CDR3 loop is CASNGGGTAQETQYF. In nucleotides, the CDR3 is TGTGCCAGCAATGGAGGGGGGACAGCTCAAGAGACCCAGTACTTC. This chain uses TRBV28 with TRBJ2-5, with a weak D call TRBD1 (7 bases). The CDR3 totals 15 residues. V was pared by 7 bases and J by 2 bases, with 17 bases between. Germline V gives CDR1 MDHEN, CDR2 SYDVKM.

The J gene is TRBJ2-1, the V gene TRBV5-1, with TRBD2 matching 7 bases. Trimming cost V 3 bases and J 6 bases; bases outside gene matches: 9. CDR1 is SGHRS and CDR2 is YFSETQ in the germline V gene. The CDR3 has 15 residues. This chain's CDR3 is CASSSIAGWINEQFF. The DNA of the CDR3 is TGCGCCAGCAGCTCGATAGCGGGTTGGATCAATGAGCAGTTCTTC.

The CDR3 DNA follows: TGCGCCAGCACCCTGTCATGGGGCAAAACCTACGAGCAGTACTTC. Its protein is CASTLSWGKTYEQYF. The chain recombines TRBV5-1 with TRBJ2-7; tentative D call: TRBD1 (5 bases). Germline CDR1 reads SGHRS; CDR2 reads YFSETQ. V was clipped by 6 bases and J by 2 bases, with 18 bases between them. This CDR3 is built from 15 residues.

This rearrangement joins TRBV19 to TRBJ1-2; D may be TRBD1 (6 bases). Trimming removed 5 bases at V and 6 bases at J, with 22 bases between. CDR1 LNHDA and CDR2 SQIVND come from the germline V gene (reference sequence). The CDR3 runs 16 residues. The CDR3 loop is CASSGMQGRRGNGYTF. The CDR3 DNA follows: TGTGCCAGTAGTGGGATGCAGGGGCGACGGGGTAATGGCTACACCTTC.

The rearrangement joins TRBV11-2 to TRBJ2-2; TRBD2 is a possible D gene (5 bases). This CDR3 has 14 amino acids. CDR1 and CDR2 from the germline V gene are SGHAT and FQNNGV. Trimming pared 1 base from V and 6 bases from J, leaving 9 bases between. CDR3 loop: CASSLVGVPGELFF. In DNA, the CDR3 is TGTGCCAGCAGCTTAGTCGGGGTACCCGGGGAGCTGTTTTTT.

The V call is TRBV5-1, the J call TRBJ2-1, with D tentatively TRBD1 (5 bases). V was shortened by 0 bases and J by 8 bases, with 6 bases between the two germline ends. CDR1 SGHRS and CDR2 YFSETQ come from the germline V gene. This CDR3 has 12 amino acids. The CDR3, as DNA: TGCGCCAGCAGCTTGGGGGGCGATGAGCAGTTCTTC. It is translated as CASSLGGDEQFF.

This clone was observed a handful of times. The J gene is TRBJ2-7, the V gene TRBV5-1, with 9 bases aligning to TRBD1. V trimming: 4 bases; J trimming: 3 bases; junction bases outside the gene matches: 5. The germline V gene encodes CDR1 SGHRS and CDR2 YFSETQ. The CDR3 loop spans 14 amino acids. The chain's CDR3 is CASSQQGASYEQYF. CDR3 nucleotide sequence: TGCGCCAGCAGCCAACAGGGGGCCAGCTACGAGCAGTACTTC.

The chain joins TRBV6-5 to TRBJ2-1; the D gene is possibly TRBD1 (5 bases). V dropped 4 bases and J dropped 3 bases, with 13 bases sitting between them. The CDR3 sequence is 15 residues long. Germline V gene data show CDR1 as MNHEY and CDR2 as SVGAGI. The CDR3 nucleotides read TGTGCCAGCAGTTTAGGGCAGGGAAGCTACAATGAGCAGTTCTTC. Amino acids: CASSLGQGSYNEQFF.